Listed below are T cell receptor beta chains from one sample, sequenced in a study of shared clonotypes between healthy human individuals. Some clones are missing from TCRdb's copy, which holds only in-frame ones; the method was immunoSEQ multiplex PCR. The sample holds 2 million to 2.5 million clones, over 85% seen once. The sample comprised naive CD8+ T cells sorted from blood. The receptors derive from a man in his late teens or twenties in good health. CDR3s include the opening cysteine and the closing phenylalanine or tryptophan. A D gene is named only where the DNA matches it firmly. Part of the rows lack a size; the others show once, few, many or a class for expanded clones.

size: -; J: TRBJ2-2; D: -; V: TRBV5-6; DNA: TGTGCCAGCAGCAGGTCCCCCTCCGGGGAGCTGTTTTTT; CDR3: CASSRSPSGELFF
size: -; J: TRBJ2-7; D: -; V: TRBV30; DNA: TGTGCCTGGAGTGTATCCGGGACCTACGAGCAGTACTTC; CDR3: CAWSVSGTYEQYF
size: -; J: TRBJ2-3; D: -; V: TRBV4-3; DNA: TGCGCCAGCAGCCCGAGGGAAGCGGGAGATACGCAGTATTTT; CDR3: CASSPREAGDTQYF
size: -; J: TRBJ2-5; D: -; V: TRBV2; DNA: TGTGCCAGCAGTGATTGGACCCAGTACTTC; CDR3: CASSDWTQYF
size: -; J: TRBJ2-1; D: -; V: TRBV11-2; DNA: TGTGCCAGCAGCTTAGTGTCAGCTTCTGTGGACGAGCAGTTCTTC; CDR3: CASSLVSASVDEQFF
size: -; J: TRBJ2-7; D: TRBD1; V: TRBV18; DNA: TGTGCCAGCTCACCTCCAGGGGGCTTACCCTACGAGCAGTACTTC; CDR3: CASSPPGGLPYEQYF
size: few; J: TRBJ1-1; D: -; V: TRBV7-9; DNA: TGTGCCAGCAGCTTAGCCGGAGAGGGTGAAGCTTTCTTT; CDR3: CASSLAGEGEAFF
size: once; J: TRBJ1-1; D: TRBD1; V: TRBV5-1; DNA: TGCGCCAGCAGCTTCAGGGGGCCGAACACTGAAGCTTTCTTT; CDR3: CASSFRGPNTEAFF
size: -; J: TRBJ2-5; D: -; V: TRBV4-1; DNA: TGCGCCAGCAGCCGGATAGGTCTCCAAGAGACCCAGTACTTC; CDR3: CASSRIGLQETQYF
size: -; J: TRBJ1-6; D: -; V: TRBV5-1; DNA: TGCGCCAGCAGCTTGGCCATCGGGTTGGGTAATTCACCCCTCCACTTT; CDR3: CASSLAIGLGNSPLHF
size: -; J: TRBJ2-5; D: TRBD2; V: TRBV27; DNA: TGTGCCAGCAGTTTATTGGGGGGGCAAGAGACCCAGTACTTC; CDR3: CASSLLGGQETQYF
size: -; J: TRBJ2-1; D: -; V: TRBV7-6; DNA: TGTGCCAGCAGCCCCGGGGTCGCGTATGAGCAGTTCTTC; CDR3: CASSPGVAYEQFF
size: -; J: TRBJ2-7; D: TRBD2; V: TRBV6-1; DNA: TGTGCCAGCAGTGAAGCCCTAGCGGGCTTCTACGAGCAGTACTTC; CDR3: CASSEALAGFYEQYF
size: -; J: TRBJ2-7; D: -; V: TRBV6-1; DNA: TGTGCCAGCAGTGAAGGTGGTCACGCTCCCTACGAGCAGTACTTC; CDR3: CASSEGGHAPYEQYF
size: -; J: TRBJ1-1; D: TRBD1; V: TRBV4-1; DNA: TGCGCCAGCAGCTCCGAACAGGGGCTGGGGACTGAAGCTTTCTTT; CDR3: CASSSEQGLGTEAFF
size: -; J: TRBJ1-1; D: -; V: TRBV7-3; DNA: TGTGCCAGCAGCTCGGGGGTCCACGACACTGAAGCTTTCTTT; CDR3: CASSSGVHDTEAFF
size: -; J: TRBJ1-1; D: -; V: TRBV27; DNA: TGTGCCAGCAGTTTGACGGATGAGAACACTGAAGCTTTCTTT; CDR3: CASSLTDENTEAFF
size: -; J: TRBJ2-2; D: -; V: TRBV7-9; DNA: TGTGCCAGCAGCTCCCCCCTGGACACGAACACCGGGGAGCTGTTTTTT; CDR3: CASSSPLDTNTGELFF
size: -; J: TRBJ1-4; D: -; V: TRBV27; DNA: TGTGCCAGCAGCCATGTACAGACAACTAATGAAAAACTGTTTTTT; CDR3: CASSHVQTTNEKLFF
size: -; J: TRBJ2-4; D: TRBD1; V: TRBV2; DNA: TGTGCCAGCACGGGATTACACTTAGAGGGACAGGGGGCCAAAAACATTCAGTACTTC; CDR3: CASTGLHLEGQGAKNIQYF
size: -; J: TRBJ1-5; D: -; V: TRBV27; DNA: TGTGCCAGCAGTTTATTGGCAGGTGATCAGCCCCAGCATTTT; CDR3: CASSLLAGDQPQHF
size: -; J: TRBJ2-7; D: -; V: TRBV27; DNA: TGTGCCAGCAGTTGGAACAGGGACCTTTACGAGCAGTACTTC; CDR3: CASSWNRDLYEQYF
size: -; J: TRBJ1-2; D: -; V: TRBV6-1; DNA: TGTGCCAGCAGTGAACGACCGGGAACCTATGAAGGCTACACCTTC; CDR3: CASSERPGTYEGYTF
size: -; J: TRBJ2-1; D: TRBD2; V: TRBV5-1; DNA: TGCGCCAGCAGCTTTGGCGGGGGCAATGAGCAGTTCTTC; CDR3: CASSFGGGNEQFF
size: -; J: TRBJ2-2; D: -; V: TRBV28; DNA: TGTGCCAGCCGCGGGACGGTAAACACCGGGGAGCTGTTTTTT; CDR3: CASRGTVNTGELFF
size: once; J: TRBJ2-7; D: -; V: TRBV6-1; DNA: TGTGCCAGCAGAGCTCTAGCCTACGAGCAGTACTTC; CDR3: CASRALAYEQYF
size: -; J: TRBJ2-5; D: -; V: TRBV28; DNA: TGTGCCAGCAGTTTATCCGAAGAAGAGACCCAGTACTTC; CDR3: CASSLSEEETQYF
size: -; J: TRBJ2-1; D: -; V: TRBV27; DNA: TGTGCCAGCAGTGACCGGGACGGCTCCTACAATGAGCAGTTCTTC; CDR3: CASSDRDGSYNEQFF
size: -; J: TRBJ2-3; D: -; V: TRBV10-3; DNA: TGTGCCATCAGTCCCCAAACCGGGGGCACAGATACGCAGTATTTT; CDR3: CAISPQTGGTDTQYF
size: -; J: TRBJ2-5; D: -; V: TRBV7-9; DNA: TGTGCCAGCAGCTTATCGGGGACGCGCAAGGGGACCCAGTACTTC; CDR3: CASSLSGTRKGTQYF
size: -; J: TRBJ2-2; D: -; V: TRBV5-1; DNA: TGCGCCAGCAGCTTGGCCTACACGGGAGAGGGCGGGGAGCTGTTTTTT; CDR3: CASSLAYTGEGGELFF
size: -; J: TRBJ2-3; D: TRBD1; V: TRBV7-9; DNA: TGTGCCAGCAGCCAGGGGGATAACACAGATACGCAGTATTTT; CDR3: CASSQGDNTDTQYF
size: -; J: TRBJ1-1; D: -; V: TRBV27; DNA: TGTGCCAGCAGTTCCAAGGGACCCAAATTTTACACTGAAGCTTTCTTT; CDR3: CASSSKGPKFYTEAFF
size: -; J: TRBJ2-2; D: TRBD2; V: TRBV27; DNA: TGTGCCAGCAGCCCGGGACTAGCGTCGGGTACCGGGGAGCTGTTTTTT; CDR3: CASSPGLASGTGELFF
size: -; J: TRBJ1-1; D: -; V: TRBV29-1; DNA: TGCAGCGTCGGCCAAACTGAAGCTTTCTTT; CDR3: CSVGQTEAFF
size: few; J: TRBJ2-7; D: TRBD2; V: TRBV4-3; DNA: TGCGCCAGCAGCCAAGATCCCCTAGCGGGAGGACGGTACGAGCAGTACTTC; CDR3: CASSQDPLAGGRYEQYF
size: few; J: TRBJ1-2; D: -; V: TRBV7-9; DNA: TGTGCCAGCAGCTTAGGTCTGATTAACTATGGCTACACCTTC; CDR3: CASSLGLINYGYTF
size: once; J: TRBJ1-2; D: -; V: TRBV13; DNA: TGTGCCAGCAGCTGGGGGGATGGCTACACCTTC; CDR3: CASSWGDGYTF
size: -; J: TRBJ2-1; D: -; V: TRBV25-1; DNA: TGTGCCAGCAGTTCGACTATTGGGCGGCGAGAGCAGTTCTTC; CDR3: CASSSTIGRREQFF
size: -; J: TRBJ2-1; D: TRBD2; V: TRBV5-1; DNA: TGCGCCAGCAGCTTGTGGGCTAGCGGTTACAATGAGCAGTTCTTC; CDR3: CASSLWASGYNEQFF
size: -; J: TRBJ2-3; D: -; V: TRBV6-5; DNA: TGTGCCAGCAGTTATGGAGCGGCGACAGATACGCAGTATTTT; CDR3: CASSYGAATDTQYF
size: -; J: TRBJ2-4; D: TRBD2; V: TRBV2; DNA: TGTGCCAGCAAAGTTGGCGGGGGACCTGAAGGGGCCAAAAACATTCAGTACTTC; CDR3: CASKVGGGPEGAKNIQYF
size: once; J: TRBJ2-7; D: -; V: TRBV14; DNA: TGTGCCAGCAGCCAATCGGCCACCTACGAGCAGTACTTC; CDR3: CASSQSATYEQYF
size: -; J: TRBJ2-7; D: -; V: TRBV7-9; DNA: TGTGCCAGCAGCCGGCCCGATAAAAGCTACGAGCAGTACTTC; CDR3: CASSRPDKSYEQYF
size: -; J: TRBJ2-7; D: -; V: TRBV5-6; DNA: TGTGCCAGCAGCCCCGGGCAAGTCTCCTACGAGCAGTACTTC; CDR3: CASSPGQVSYEQYF
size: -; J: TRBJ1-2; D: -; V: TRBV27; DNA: TGTGCCAGCAGTTTATCCCCGATAGGGCCCCGGGATGGCTACACCTTC; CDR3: CASSLSPIGPRDGYTF
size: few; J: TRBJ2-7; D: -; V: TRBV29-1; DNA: TGCAGCGTTGAGGGGGGTGGCGAGCAGTACTTC; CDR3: CSVEGGGEQYF
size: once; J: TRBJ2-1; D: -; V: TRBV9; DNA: TGTGCCAGCAGCGTAGTTGGGGATGATGAGCAGTTCTTC; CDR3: CASSVVGDDEQFF
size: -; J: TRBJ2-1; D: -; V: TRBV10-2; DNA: TGCGCCAGCAGTGACCCCGGTGGCAGAGATGAGCAGTTCTTC; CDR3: CASSDPGGRDEQFF
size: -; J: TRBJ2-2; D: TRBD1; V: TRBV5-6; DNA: TGTGCCAGCAGCCCTCAGGGGGCCGGCACCGGGGAGCTGTTTTTT; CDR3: CASSPQGAGTGELFF
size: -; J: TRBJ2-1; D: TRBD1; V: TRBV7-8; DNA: TGTGCCAGCAACGTTATTGGGACAGGGGACAATGAGCAGTTCTTC; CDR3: CASNVIGTGDNEQFF
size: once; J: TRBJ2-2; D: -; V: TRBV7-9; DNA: TGTGCCAGCAGCTTAGCGTCCCTCCCCGGGGAGCTGTTTTTT; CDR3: CASSLASLPGELFF
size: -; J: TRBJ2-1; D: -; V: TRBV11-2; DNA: TGTGCCAGCAGTCTAATAGGTGGCTACAATGAGCAGTTCTTC; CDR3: CASSLIGGYNEQFF
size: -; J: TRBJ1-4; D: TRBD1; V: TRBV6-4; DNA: TGTGCCAGCACTAGACAGGGGGCTGACGAAAAACTGTTTTTT; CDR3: CASTRQGADEKLFF
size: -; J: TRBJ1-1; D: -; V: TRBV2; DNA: TGTGCCAGCAGTCAGATACCGGGGACGGAGGGGACTGAAGCTTTCTTT; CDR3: CASSQIPGTEGTEAFF
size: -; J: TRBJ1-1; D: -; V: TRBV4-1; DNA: TGCGCCAGCAGCCACAGGGTGAACACTGAAGCTTTCTTT; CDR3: CASSHRVNTEAFF
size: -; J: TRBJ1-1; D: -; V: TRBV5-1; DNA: TGCGCCAGCAGTTATGACGGCACTGAAGCTTTCTTT; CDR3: CASSYDGTEAFF